This TCR beta chain was identified in a study of T-cell memory formation after mild COVID-19 (dated by TCRdb to about 2021). In terms of the full investigation: TCR sequence clusters from the two donors were found to be largely donor specific. T-cell clones expanding and contracting after mild COVID-19 in a couple of donors were tracked by longitudinal TCRalpha and TCRbeta repertoire sequencing. Two young, previously healthy adult volunteers, one female and one male, were included in the cohort. Broad study findings and their caveats: Balanced CD4/CD8 phenotypes were observed for clones contracting from day 15 to 85, whereas a bias towards CD4+ was observed for a second wave of clones expanding from day 15 to 37. Contracting CD4+ clones appeared mostly in the CM and EM memory subsets, whereas CD8+ clones were enriched in EMRA. Some responding clones were detected in pre-infection memory, which suggested that pre-existing cross-reactive memory T cells had joined the SARS-CoV-2 response. The study covered only a couple of mild cases, and larger cohorts including severe cases with pre-infection samples were considered necessary. SARS-CoV-2 specificity was not confirmed for the second-wave clones peaking on day 37.

Via the germline V gene (reference sequence), CDR1 is DFQATT and CDR2 SNEGSKA. The CDR3 covers 12 residues, taking in both the cysteine and the phenylalanine. Only the CDR3 DNA stays, 36 bases, in frame from base 1. The V and J ends are trimmed by 3 bases and 3 bases, leaving 8 bases between them. PBMCs were isolated by Ficoll-Paque density gradient centrifugation. Sequenced using an Illumina NovaSeq 6000. TCRalpha and TCRbeta cDNA libraries were built by 5'RACE with constant-segment primers, adding sample barcodes and unique molecular identifiers. RNA was extracted from every sample with Trizol reagent. Library amplification was performed in two PCR steps, and a second sample barcode and Illumina TruSeq adapters were introduced in the second step. The libraries were sequenced on an Illumina NovaSeq using 2 x 150 bp paired-end reads. The original pipeline was this. Demultiplexing of reads and collapsing into UMI-guided consensus sequences were performed with migec v1.2.7. Using mixcr v2.1.11, the UMI consensuses were aligned to TRA and TRB V and J templates and assembled into clonotypes. Expanded or contracted clonotypes were those called significant by both edgeR and NoisET, with noise models trained on biological replicates. For edgeR calls, the cutoffs were a false discovery rate-adjusted p below 0.01 and a log2 fold-change threshold of 1. As an exploratory analysis of dynamics, PCA with hierarchical clustering was applied to max-normalized trajectories of the 1000 most abundant clonotypes. Each responding clone was given a CD4 or CD8 phenotype based on the CD4+ and CD8+ repertoires, which had been sequenced separately. In-frame beta chains were kept once TCRdb had trimmed the public reads at Q25 with fastp and called clones with MiXCR. Each CDR3 protein gets just one entry, which takes the most common genes and DNA from the rows behind it. None of the V and J calls come from the authors' own analysis; TCRdb made them. The sample data list roughly 370,000 distinct CDR3 sequences, and 15% to 20% of these were observed just once. The top ten clonotypes cover under 25% of the sample.

With respect to this clonotype: The specificity of this receptor is unknown. No base quality values were provided; no much bigger clone lies one nucleotide off.

The sample was PBMCs or a T cell subset sorted from them (not recorded which). Recombination connected TRBV20-1 to TRBJ1-2, with the D gene call left open. The receptor comes from a man younger than 35 who had mild COVID-19 (a few samples of this study predate the infection). The sample titles of this study are shuffled in the database, so cell type and time point are left out; the donor was told from shared clones. In nucleotides, the sequence is TGCAGTGCTAGGGACCACGACTATGGCTACACCTTC. This translates into CSARDHDYGYTF.